This is a list of T cell receptor beta chains from one sample in a study of molecular identifiers for immune sequencing clone quantification. TCRdb re-analysed the PCR reads in MiXCR, keeping a single row per CDR3 protein. Here the sample spans some 88,000 distinct CDR3 sequences, around 20% being singletons. The sample taken for sequencing was naive CD8+ T cells from blood, with Jurkat cell RNA spiked in. The receptors stem from a human donor in good health. Some libraries in this study had Jurkat cell RNA spiked in. The CDR3 runs from the conserved cysteine through the conserved F or W. Each record gives: clone size, D gene, J gene, V gene, CDR3 protein, CDR3 DNA. A D gene is named only where the DNA matches it firmly. Not all rows give a size; the values are once, few, many and, for expanded clones, a class.

many TRBD1 TRBJ1-5 TRBV19 CASFGGGQVRDGVSQHF TGTGCCAGTTTTGGAGGAGGACAGGTACGCGATGGCGTGTCCCAGCATTTT
. . TRBJ1-6 TRBV7-6 CASSLKGIPPLHF TGTGCCAGCAGCCTCAAGGGTATCCCACCCCTCCACTTT
many . TRBJ2-2 TRBV3-1 CASSQPTVGPTGELFF TGTGCCAGCAGCCAACCCACTGTGGGGCCGACCGGGGAGCTGTTTTTT
many . TRBJ1-1 TRBV7-9 CASTVGPNTEAFF TGTGCCAGCACCGTCGGACCAAACACTGAAGCTTTCTTT
many . TRBJ2-4 TRBV6-2/TRBV6-3 CASSYTATGLAKNIQYF TGTGCCAGCAGTTACACAGCCACGGGGCTAGCCAAAAACATTCAGTACTTC
many TRBD1 TRBJ1-2 TRBV6-5 CASSATGTASYGYTF TGTGCCAGCAGTGCGACAGGGACGGCATCCTATGGCTACACCTTC
many . TRBJ2-7 TRBV29-1 CSAQGHEQYF TGCAGCGCCCAAGGCCACGAGCAGTACTTC
many TRBD2 TRBJ2-5 TRBV12-3/TRBV12-4 CASSFAGGPETQYF TGTGCCAGCAGTTTTGCGGGGGGGCCGGAGACCCAGTACTTC
. . TRBJ2-3 TRBV29-1 CSVGESTDTQYF TGCAGCGTTGGGGAAAGCACAGATACGCAGTATTTT
. TRBD1 TRBJ2-3 TRBV27 CASSLTGIGTDTQYF TGTGCCAGCAGTTTGACAGGGATAGGCACAGATACGCAGTATTTT
many . TRBJ2-7 TRBV5-6 CASSLAQTYEQYF TGTGCCAGCAGCTTGGCTCAGACCTACGAGCAGTACTTC
few TRBD2 TRBJ2-3 TRBV11-2 CASSSTSGSTDTQYF TGTGCCAGCAGCTCCACTAGCGGGAGCACAGATACGCAGTATTTT
many TRBD1 TRBJ1-5 TRBV7-8 CASSSKYRGPNQPQHF TGTGCCAGCAGCTCAAAGTACAGGGGACCCAATCAGCCCCAGCATTTT
. . TRBJ2-1 TRBV2 CASSGRTTYNEQFF TGTGCCAGCAGTGGGCGGACAACCTACAATGAGCAGTTCTTC
many . TRBJ2-7 TRBV29-1 CSVGAGPYEQYF TGCAGCGTTGGGGCGGGACCCTACGAGCAGTACTTC
many TRBD2 TRBJ2-3 TRBV7-9 CASKTSGFQDTQYF TGTGCCAGCAAGACTAGCGGTTTTCAAGATACGCAGTATTTT
many . TRBJ2-1 TRBV18 CASSPASPAYNEQFF TGTGCCAGCTCACCAGCTTCTCCCGCCTACAATGAGCAGTTCTTC
few . TRBJ2-6 TRBV7-2 CASSNQTGSGANVLTF TGTGCCAGCAGTAACCAGACAGGCTCTGGGGCCAACGTCCTGACTTTC
many . TRBJ2-2 TRBV19 CASSITRNTGELFF TGTGCCAGTAGTATAACGCGGAACACCGGGGAGCTGTTTTTT
. . TRBJ2-5 TRBV2 CASSGGLGQETQYF TGTGCCAGCAGTGGGGGACTGGGACAAGAGACCCAGTACTTC
many TRBD2 TRBJ2-7 TRBV6-5 CASSGPGLALYEQYF TGTGCCAGCAGTGGACCGGGACTAGCATTATACGAGCAGTACTTC
few . TRBJ2-5 TRBV29-1 CSVEGGMVETQYF TGCAGCGTTGAAGGGGGAATGGTGGAGACCCAGTACTTC
many . TRBJ1-5 TRBV6-2/TRBV6-3 CASSYGPNPGNQPQHF TGTGCCAGCAGTTACGGACCCAACCCGGGCAATCAGCCCCAGCATTTT
. . TRBJ2-5 TRBV7-6 CASSVMPGAGETQYF TGTGCCAGCAGCGTGATGCCGGGCGCCGGAGAGACCCAGTACTTC
many TRBD2 TRBJ2-7 TRBV11-1 CASSLDSLLAGGPNEQYF TGTGCCAGCAGCTTGGACAGCCTACTAGCGGGAGGGCCCAACGAGCAGTACTTC
many . TRBJ2-7 TRBV20-1 CSARDTGTHEQYF TGCAGTGCTAGAGATACAGGGACCCACGAGCAGTACTTC
few . TRBJ2-2 TRBV10-3 CAISDGGGNTGELFF TGTGCCATCAGTGATGGTGGGGGAAACACCGGGGAGCTGTTTTTT
. . TRBJ2-7 TRBV5-6 CASSLPTDPIYEQYF TGTGCCAGCAGCTTGCCAACAGATCCAATCTACGAGCAGTACTTC
many . TRBJ1-1 TRBV4-1 CASSQDSVSTEAFF TGCGCCAGCAGCCAAGATTCAGTCTCCACTGAAGCTTTCTTT
many TRBD2 TRBJ2-2 TRBV4-2 CASSQGLAGAFGELFF TGTGCCAGCAGCCAAGGGTTAGCGGGGGCCTTCGGGGAGCTGTTTTTT